This T cell receptor beta chain was recovered during a study of cytomegalovirus exposure and HLA in healthy donors. Germline V gene lookup returns CDR1 MNHEY and CDR2 SMNVEV (reference sequence). The J segment lost 3 bases and the V segment lost 0 bases, leaving 8 bases of the junction unmatched. The length of the CDR3 is 16 residues. Method: immunoSEQ multiplex PCR; TCRdb's copy keeps in-frame clones and lacks some. The sample holds 150,000 to 200,000 clones, approximately 88% seen once. Material for sequencing was PBMCs. The TCR comes from a man between 18 and 29 years old in good health and CMV-seropositive. The chain uses TRBV27 and TRBJ2-7, with 7 bases matching TRBD1. The CDR3 region is CASSLSMGQIFYEQYF. The CDR3 DNA is TGTGCCAGCAGTTTATCGATGGGACAGATATTCTACGAGCAGTACTTC.